In this sample, the clone carrying this T cell receptor beta chain turned up many times. The sample originates from a study of T cells in Graves' hyperthyroidism and ophthalmopathy. Germline V gene data show CDR1 as DFQATT and CDR2 as SNEGSKA (reference sequence). This CDR3 contains 15 residues. V lost 2 bases to trimming and J lost 5 bases; unmatched junction nucleotides: 3. Amplification targeted TCR beta CDR3 regions from RNA transcripts. The HTBI set primed first-round TCR CDR3 RT-PCR. MiXCR was run by TCRdb on the multiplex PCR reads, yielding one entry per CDR3 protein. The table includes some 600,000 distinct CDR3 sequences, around 13% detected once.

This sequence originates from a woman under 40 with Graves' hyperthyroidism that later progressed to Graves' ophthalmopathy. This chain joins TRBV20-1 and TRBJ2-1; TRBD2 aligns across 13 bases. Sequencing was performed on blood. The CDR3 here is CSARKLAGGDNEQFF. In nucleotides, the CDR3 is TGCAGTGCTAGAAAACTAGCGGGAGGGGACAATGAGCAGTTCTTC.